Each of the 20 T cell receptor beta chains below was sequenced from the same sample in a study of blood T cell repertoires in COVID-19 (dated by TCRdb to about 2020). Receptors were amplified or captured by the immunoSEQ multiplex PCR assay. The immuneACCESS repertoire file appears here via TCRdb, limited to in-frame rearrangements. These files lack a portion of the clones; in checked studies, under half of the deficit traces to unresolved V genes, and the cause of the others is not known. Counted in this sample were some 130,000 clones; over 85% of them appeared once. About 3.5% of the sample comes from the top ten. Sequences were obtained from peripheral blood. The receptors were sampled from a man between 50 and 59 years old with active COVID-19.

DNA of the CDR3: TGTGCCAGCAGTGAATCCCTGGGGGGGCCGATGAACACTGAAGCTTTCTTT. The encoded protein is CASSESLGGPMNTEAFF. V is TRBV25-1 and J is TRBJ1-1, with D perhaps TRBD1 (6 bases). The germline V gene encodes CDR1 MGHDK and CDR2 SYGVNS. Trimming pared 1 base from V and 0 bases from J, leaving 15 bases between. The CDR3 is 17 amino acids.

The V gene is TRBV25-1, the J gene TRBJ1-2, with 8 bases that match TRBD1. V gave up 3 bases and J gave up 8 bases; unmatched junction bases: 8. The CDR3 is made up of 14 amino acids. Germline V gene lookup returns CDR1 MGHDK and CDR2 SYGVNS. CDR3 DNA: TGTGCCAGCAGTGATTCAGGGGGCGCTAAGGGCTACACCTTC. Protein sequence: CASSDSGGAKGYTF.

CDR3 loop: CAIRGTGEGEQYV. Written as DNA, the CDR3 is TGTGCCATCAGGGGGACAGGGGAGGGCGAGCAGTACGTC. The chain is built from TRBV10-3 and TRBJ2-7, with 10 bases identical to TRBD1. The germline gives CDR1 ENHRY, CDR2 SYGVKD. V was clipped by 6 bases and J by 6 bases; unmatched bases: 5. The CDR3 totals 13 residues.

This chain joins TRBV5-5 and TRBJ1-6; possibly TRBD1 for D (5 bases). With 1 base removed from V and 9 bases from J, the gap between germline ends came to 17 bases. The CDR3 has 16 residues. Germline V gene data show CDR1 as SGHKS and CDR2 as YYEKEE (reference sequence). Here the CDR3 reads CASSLYMGREGSPLHF. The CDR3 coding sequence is TGTGCCAGCAGCTTGTATATGGGCAGGGAGGGTTCACCCCTCCACTTT.

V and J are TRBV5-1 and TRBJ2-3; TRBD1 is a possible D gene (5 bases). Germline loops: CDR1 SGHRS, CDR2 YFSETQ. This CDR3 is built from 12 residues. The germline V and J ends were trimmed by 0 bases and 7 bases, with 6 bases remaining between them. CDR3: CASSLGGHTQYF. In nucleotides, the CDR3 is TGCGCCAGCAGCTTGGGGGGCCATACGCAGTATTTT.

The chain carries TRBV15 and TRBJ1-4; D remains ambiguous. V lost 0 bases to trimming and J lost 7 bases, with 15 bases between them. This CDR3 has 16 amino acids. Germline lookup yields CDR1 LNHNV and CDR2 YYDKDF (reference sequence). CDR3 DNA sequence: TGTGCCACCAGCAGAGATTTTGGGCGTACGTCTGAAAAACTGTTTTTT. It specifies CATSRDFGRTSEKLFF.

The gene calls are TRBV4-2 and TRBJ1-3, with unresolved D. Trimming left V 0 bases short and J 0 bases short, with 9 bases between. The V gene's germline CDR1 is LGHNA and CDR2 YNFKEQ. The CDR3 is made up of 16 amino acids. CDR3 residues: CASSQDIGSSGNTIYF. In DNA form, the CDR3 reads TGTGCCAGCAGCCAAGATATTGGCAGCTCTGGAAACACCATATATTTT.

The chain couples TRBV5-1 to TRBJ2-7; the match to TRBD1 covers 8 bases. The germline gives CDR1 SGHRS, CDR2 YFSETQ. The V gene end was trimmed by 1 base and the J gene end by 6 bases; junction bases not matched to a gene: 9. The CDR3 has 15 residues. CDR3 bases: TGCGCCAGCAGCTTGTTAGGCCCCGACAGGGGCGAGCAGTACGTC. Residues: CASSLLGPDRGEQYV.

This CDR3 is CASSVGASGRGGVGNEQFF. CDR3 DNA: TGTGCCAGCAGCGTAGGGGCTAGCGGGAGAGGGGGAGTTGGCAATGAGCAGTTCTTC. J is TRBJ2-1 and V is TRBV9; 10 bases align to TRBD2. V was pared by 0 bases and J by 6 bases, with 15 bases of the junction left unmatched. The CDR3 runs 19 residues. Germline V gives CDR1 SGDLS, CDR2 YYNGEE.

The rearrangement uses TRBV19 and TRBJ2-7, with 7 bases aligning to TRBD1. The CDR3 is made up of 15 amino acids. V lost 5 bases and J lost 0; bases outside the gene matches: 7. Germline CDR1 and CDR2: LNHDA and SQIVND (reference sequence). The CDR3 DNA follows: TGTGCCAGTAGTGGCGGTGACAGGGACTCCTACGAGCAGTACTTC. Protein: CASSGGDRDSYEQYF.

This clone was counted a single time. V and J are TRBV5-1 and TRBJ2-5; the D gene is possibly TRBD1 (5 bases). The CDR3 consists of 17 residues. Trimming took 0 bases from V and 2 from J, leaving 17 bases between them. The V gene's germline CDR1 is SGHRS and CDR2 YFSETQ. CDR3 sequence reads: CASSLGVGAPRQETQYF. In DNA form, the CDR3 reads TGCGCCAGCAGCTTGGGTGTTGGGGCGCCCAGACAAGAGACCCAGTACTTC.

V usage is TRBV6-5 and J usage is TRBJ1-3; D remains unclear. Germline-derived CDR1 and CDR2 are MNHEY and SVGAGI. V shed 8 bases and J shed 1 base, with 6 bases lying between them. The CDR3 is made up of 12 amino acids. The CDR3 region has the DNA TGTGCCAGCGAGGGATCTGGAAACACCATATATTTT. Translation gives CASEGSGNTIYF.

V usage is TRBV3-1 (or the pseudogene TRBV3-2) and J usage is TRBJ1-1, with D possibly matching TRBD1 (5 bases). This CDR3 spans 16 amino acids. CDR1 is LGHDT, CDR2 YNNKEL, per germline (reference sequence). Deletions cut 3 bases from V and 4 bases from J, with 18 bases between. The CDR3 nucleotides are TGTGCCAGCAGCCAGTTCTTATCGCAGGGAACCACTGAAGCTTTCTTT. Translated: CASSQFLSQGTTEAFF.

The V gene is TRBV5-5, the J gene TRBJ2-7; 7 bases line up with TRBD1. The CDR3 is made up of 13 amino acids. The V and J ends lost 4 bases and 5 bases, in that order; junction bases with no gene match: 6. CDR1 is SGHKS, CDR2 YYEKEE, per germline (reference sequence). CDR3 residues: CASSREGGHEQYV. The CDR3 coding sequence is TGTGCCAGCAGCCGAGAAGGGGGCCACGAGCAGTACGTC.

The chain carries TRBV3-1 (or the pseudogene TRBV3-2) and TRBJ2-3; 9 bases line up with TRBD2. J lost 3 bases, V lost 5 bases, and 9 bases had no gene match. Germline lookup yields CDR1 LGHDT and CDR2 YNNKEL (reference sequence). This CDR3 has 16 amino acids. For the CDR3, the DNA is TGTGCCAGCAGCTCCTTAGCGGGAGTTGGGACAGATACGCAGTATTTT. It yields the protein CASSSLAGVGTDTQYF.

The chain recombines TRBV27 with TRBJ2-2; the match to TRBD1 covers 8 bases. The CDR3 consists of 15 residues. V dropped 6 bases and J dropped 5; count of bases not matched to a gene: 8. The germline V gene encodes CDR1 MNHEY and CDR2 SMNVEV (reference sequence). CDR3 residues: CASSRWTGRTGELFF. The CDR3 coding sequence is TGTGCCAGCAGCCGGTGGACAGGGCGTACCGGGGAGCTGTTTTTT.

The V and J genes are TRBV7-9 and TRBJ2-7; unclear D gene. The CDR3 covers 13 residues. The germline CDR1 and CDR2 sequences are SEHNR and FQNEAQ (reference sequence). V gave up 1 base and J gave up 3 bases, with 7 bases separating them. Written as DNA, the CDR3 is TGTGCCAGCAGCTTAGATCCCCGCTACGAGCAGTACTTC. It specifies CASSLDPRYEQYF.

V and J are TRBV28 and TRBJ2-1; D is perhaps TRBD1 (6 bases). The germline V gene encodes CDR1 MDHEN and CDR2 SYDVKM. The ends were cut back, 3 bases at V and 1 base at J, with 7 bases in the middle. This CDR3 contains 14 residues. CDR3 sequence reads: CASSLQGSYNEQFF. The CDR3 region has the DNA TGTGCCAGCAGTTTGCAGGGGTCCTACAATGAGCAGTTCTTC.

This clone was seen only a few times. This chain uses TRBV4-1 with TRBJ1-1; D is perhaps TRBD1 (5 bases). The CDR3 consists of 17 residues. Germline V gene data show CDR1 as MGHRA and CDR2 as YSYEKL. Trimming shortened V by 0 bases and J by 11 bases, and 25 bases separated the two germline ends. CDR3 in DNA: TGCGCCAGCAGCCAAGAGAGGCGCGGGGGGAGGGTGAGTGGCGCTTTCTTT. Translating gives CASSQERRGGRVSGAFF.

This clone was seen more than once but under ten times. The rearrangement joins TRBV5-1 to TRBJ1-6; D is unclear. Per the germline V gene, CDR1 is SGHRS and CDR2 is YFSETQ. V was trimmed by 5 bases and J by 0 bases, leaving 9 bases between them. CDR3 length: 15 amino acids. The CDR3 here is CASRGSSSYNSPLHF. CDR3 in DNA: TGCGCCAGCAGGGGGAGCAGCTCCTATAATTCACCCCTCCACTTT.